The clone carrying this TCR beta chain appeared a single time. The CDR3 is 13 residues long. Germline values: CDR1 MRHNA, CDR2 SNTAGT. V was trimmed by 6 bases and J by 8 bases, leaving 16 bases between them. The data derive from a study of blood T cell repertoires in COVID-19. Profiled with immunoSEQ multiplex PCR; TCRdb holds only in-frame clones, not every one. This sample yields about 260,000 clones, of which about 81% are seen a single time; under 4.5% belongs to the top ten. Clinical history as reported by participants underpinned cohort assignment. The V call is TRBV6-4, the J call TRBJ1-2; D might be TRBD1 (5 bases). Sequencing input: PBMCs or T cells enriched from blood (not recorded which). The receptor was derived from a man aged 25 to 40 with acute COVID-19. CDR3 bases: TGTGCCAGCAGCAGGGAATTTTCGGAAGGCTACACCTTC. This gives the protein CASSREFSEGYTF.